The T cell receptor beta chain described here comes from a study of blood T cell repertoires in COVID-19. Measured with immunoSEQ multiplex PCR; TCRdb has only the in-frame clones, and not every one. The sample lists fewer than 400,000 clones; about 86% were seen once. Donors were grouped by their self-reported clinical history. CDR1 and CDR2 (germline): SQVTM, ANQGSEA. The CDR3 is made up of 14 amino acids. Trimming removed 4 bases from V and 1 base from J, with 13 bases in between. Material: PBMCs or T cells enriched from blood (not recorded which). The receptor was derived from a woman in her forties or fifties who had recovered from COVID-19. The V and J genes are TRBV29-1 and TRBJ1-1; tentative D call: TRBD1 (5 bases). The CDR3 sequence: CSVGLDTPNTEAFF. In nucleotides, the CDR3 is TGCAGCGTTGGGTTGGACACACCGAACACTGAAGCTTTCTTT. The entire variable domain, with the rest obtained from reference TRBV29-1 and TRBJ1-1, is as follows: SAVISQKPSRDICQRGTSLTIQCQVDSQVTMMFWYRQQPGQSLTLIATANQGSEATYESGFVIDKFPISRPNLTFSTLTVSNMSPEDSSIYLCSVGLDTPNTEAFFGQGTRLTVV.